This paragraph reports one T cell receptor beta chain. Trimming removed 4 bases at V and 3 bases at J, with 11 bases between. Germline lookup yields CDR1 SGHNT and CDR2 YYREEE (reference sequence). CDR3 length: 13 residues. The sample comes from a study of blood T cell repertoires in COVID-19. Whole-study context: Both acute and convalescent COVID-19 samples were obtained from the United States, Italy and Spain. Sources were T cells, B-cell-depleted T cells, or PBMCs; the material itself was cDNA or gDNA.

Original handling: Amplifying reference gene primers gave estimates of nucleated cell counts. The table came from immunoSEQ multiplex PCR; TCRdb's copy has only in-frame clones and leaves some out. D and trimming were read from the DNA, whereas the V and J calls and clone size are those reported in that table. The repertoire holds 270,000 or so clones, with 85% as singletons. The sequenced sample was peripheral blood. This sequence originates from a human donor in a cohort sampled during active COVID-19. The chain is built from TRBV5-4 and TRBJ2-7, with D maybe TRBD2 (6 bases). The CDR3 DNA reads TGTGCCAGCAGCACTACCGGGAGCTACGAGCAGTACTTC. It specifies CASSTTGSYEQYF.